These 6 T cell receptor beta chains originate from one sample sequenced in a study of T cell responses to AZD1222 COVID-19 vaccine. Clones were sequenced by immunoSEQ multiplex PCR, and TCRdb holds only the in-frame ones, with some missing. Of some 140,000 clones in the sample, approximately 90% were seen once. The sample here was peripheral blood, taken on day 0 of AZD1222 vaccination. The receptors shown here come from an adult in good health.

V is TRBV6-2 or TRBV6-3 and J is TRBJ2-2; possible D gene TRBD1, 5 bases. CDR1 and CDR2 from the germline V gene are MNHEY and SVGEGT. V was trimmed by 5 bases and J by 1 base, leaving 11 bases between them. The CDR3 runs 15 residues. As DNA, the CDR3 is TGTGCCAGCAGTCAGGGTTTCGTGAACACCGGGGAGCTGTTTTTT. Protein product: CASSQGFVNTGELFF.

The chain couples TRBV12-3 or TRBV12-4 to TRBJ2-1; D is possibly TRBD2 (5 bases). This CDR3 has 12 amino acids. The V and J ends lost 9 bases and 6 bases respectively, with 12 bases between them. The CDR3 is CASLLGANEQFF. CDR3 DNA: TGTGCCAGTCTACTAGGAGCCAATGAGCAGTTCTTC.

This chain connects TRBV5-4 to TRBJ1-1, with TRBD1 matching 11 bases. With 4 bases clipped from V and 9 bases from J, the junction kept 5 bases outside the gene matches. Germline assignment: CDR1 SGHNT and CDR2 YYREEE (reference sequence). The length of the CDR3 is 13 residues. The chain's CDR3 is CASSQGQGAQAFF. CDR3 coding DNA: TGTGCCAGCAGCCAAGGACAGGGGGCCCAAGCTTTCTTT.

The chain links TRBV25-1 to TRBJ1-6; perhaps TRBD1 as D (5 bases). Trimming removed 6 bases at V and 7 bases at J, with 13 bases between. Germline V gives CDR1 MGHDK, CDR2 SYGVNS. This CDR3 has 14 residues. The DNA of the CDR3 is TGTGCCAGCAGATTGGAGGGGCAGAATTCACCCCTCCACTTT. It specifies CASRLEGQNSPLHF.

The V and J genes are TRBV4-1 and TRBJ1-5, with D possibly being TRBD1 (5 bases). This CDR3 is built from 15 residues. Per the germline V gene, CDR1 is MGHRA and CDR2 is YSYEKL. V was shortened by 4 bases and J by 1 base, with 11 bases between the two germline ends. In DNA, the CDR3 is TGCGCCAGCAGCCTGGGGGGGTTAAGCAATCAGCCCCAGCATTTT. Translation gives CASSLGGLSNQPQHF.

This chain links TRBV6-5 with TRBJ1-6; D unclear. Per germline, CDR1 MNHEY and CDR2 SVGAGI. The CDR3 spans 16 residues. The germline V and J ends were trimmed by 4 bases and 7 bases, with 17 bases remaining between them. The CDR3, as DNA: TGTGCCAGCAGTTCGCGCCTGGCTAGAACGAATTCACCCCTCCACTTT. Translating it yields CASSSRLARTNSPLHF.